Each of the 19 T cell receptor beta chains below was sequenced from the same sample in a study of cytomegalovirus exposure and HLA in healthy donors. The PCR used 60 Vbeta and 13 Jbeta primers. Sequencing was performed with immunoSEQ multiplex PCR; in TCRdb, only in-frame clones are kept and a portion is missing. The sample records 87,000 or so clones, approximately 7.7% being singletons. The sequencing sample was made of PBMCs. Every receptor here comes from a man aged 50 to 60 in good health and CMV-seronegative.

This clone was counted between two and nine times. Other DNA sequences in the sample encode the same CDR3. The rearrangement links TRBV30 to TRBJ1-5, with TRBD1 identical over 7 bases. V lost 1 base and J lost 4; bases outside the gene matches: 1. Germline lookup yields CDR1 GTSNPN and CDR2 SVGIG (reference sequence). The length of the CDR3 is 13 residues. This CDR3 reads CAWSGQGNQPQHF. CDR3 nucleotide sequence: TGTGCCTGGAGTGGACAGGGAAATCAGCCCCAGCATTTT.

This clone was seen a few times. V usage is TRBV5-1 and J usage is TRBJ2-5; a possible D gene is TRBD2 (7 bases). The CDR3 runs 15 residues. Trimming left V 4 bases short and J 4 bases short, with 17 bases between. Germline CDR1 reads SGHRS; CDR2 reads YFSETQ. The CDR3 protein is CASSRGGAGPETQYF. The CDR3 nucleotides are TGCGCCAGCAGCCGAGGGGGGGCAGGGCCAGAGACCCAGTACTTC.

In the case of this clone: The junction departs from the called germline gene at one end, perhaps through a read error. At the DNA level, this CDR3 is encoded by other sequences in the same sample as well. The J gene is TRBJ2-5, the V gene TRBV5-1; 7 bases map to TRBD1. CDR3 size: 16 residues. Germline V CDR1 and CDR2: SGHRS, YFSETQ. The CDR3 spells CASSSHSGGNQETQYF. For the CDR3, the DNA is TGTGCCAGCAGCTCACACTCAGGGGGAAACCAAGAGACCCAGTACTTC.

This clone was picked up a small number of times. Other DNA sequences within the sample encode an identical CDR3. The rearrangement uses TRBV6-5 and TRBJ2-3; 11 bases are shared with TRBD1. The V segment lost 0 bases and the J segment 4 bases; nucleotides outside the gene matches: 0. This CDR3 spans 15 amino acids. The germline V gene encodes CDR1 MNHEY and CDR2 SVGAGI. CDR3 DNA sequence: TGTGCCAGCAGTTACTCGGGACAGGGGGCAGATACGCAGTATTTT. It specifies CASSYSGQGADTQYF.

This clone was picked up a small number of times. The rearrangement links TRBV4-2 to TRBJ1-3, with a tentative D call TRBD1 (6 bases). In germline, CDR1 is LGHNA, CDR2 YNFKEQ. V gave up 5 bases and J gave up 4 bases, with 9 bases separating them. The CDR3 has 13 amino acids. The CDR3 reads CASSDGTGNTIYF. CDR3 nucleotides: TGTGCCAGCAGCGACGGGACAGGAAACACCATATATTTT.

In this sample, this clone turned up a few times. This sequence joins TRBV5-5 and TRBJ2-7; 11 bases agree with TRBD1. CDR3 length: 15 amino acids. V was clipped by 4 bases and J by 3 bases; unmatched bases: 6. Germline V gene data show CDR1 as SGHKS and CDR2 as YYEKEE (reference sequence). DNA of the CDR3: TGTGCCAGCAGCCAGAAGGGGACAGGGGGCTACGAGCAGTACTTC. This gives the protein CASSQKGTGGYEQYF.

This clone was observed a handful of times. This chain links TRBV4-1 with TRBJ1-1; the match to TRBD1 covers 11 bases. CDR1 and CDR2 (germline): MGHRA, YSYEKL. Trimming at V came to 1 base and at J to 5 bases, leaving 3 bases not matched to a gene. This CDR3 has 15 amino acids. The DNA of the CDR3 is TGCGCCAGCAGCCAAGCGGACAGGGGGCTAACTGAAGCTTTCTTT. This encodes CASSQADRGLTEAFF.

This clone was seen more than once but under ten times. The chain recombines TRBV18 with TRBJ1-5; D possibly corresponds to TRBD1 (5 bases). V gave up 3 bases and J gave up 6 bases, with 15 bases separating them. Germline CDR1 KGHSH, CDR2 LQKENI. The CDR3 covers 15 residues. The CDR3 DNA sequence: TGTGCCAGCTCACCCGACCAGGGTCTTCCTCAGCCCCAGCATTTT. This sequence encodes CASSPDQGLPQPQHF.

This clone was seen a few times. The chain couples TRBV19 to TRBJ2-2; no firm D call. V shed 1 base and J shed 3 bases, with 9 bases lying between them. This CDR3 is 15 amino acids long. Germline CDR1 LNHDA, CDR2 SQIVND (reference sequence). The CDR3 DNA is TGTGCCAGTAGTATAGTCCCAGGTGACACCGGGGAGCTGTTTTTT. Amino acids: CASSIVPGDTGELFF. Looking up the rest from reference TRBV19 and TRBJ2-2 gives the full variable domain: DGGITQSPKYLFRKEGQNVTLSCEQNLNHDAMYWYRQDPGQGLRLIYYSQIVNDFQKGDIAEGYSVSREKKESFPLTVTSAQKNPTAFYLCASSIVPGDTGELFFGEGSRLTVL.

There are a few counts of this clone. The V gene is TRBV15, the J gene TRBJ2-2, with 12 bases identical to TRBD2. Germline V gene sequence: CDR1 LNHNV, CDR2 YYDKDF (reference sequence). The V gene end was trimmed by 3 bases and the J gene end by 5 bases; junction bases not matched to a gene: 4. The CDR3 length is 16 residues. This CDR3 is CATSSRTSGVTGELFF. The CDR3 DNA sequence: TGTGCCACCAGCAGTCGGACTAGCGGGGTAACCGGGGAGCTGTTTTTT.

This clone was counted only a few times. The J gene is TRBJ2-1, the V gene TRBV4-2; 9 nucleotides line up with TRBD2. CDR1 is LGHNA, CDR2 YNFKEQ, per germline. The ends lost 0 bases at V and 8 bases at J; junction bases unmatched: 8. The CDR3 is 16 amino acids. The CDR3 reads CASSQDYSGRSDEQFF. The CDR3 nucleotides are TGTGCCAGCAGCCAAGATTACAGCGGGAGGTCTGATGAGCAGTTCTTC.

The V call is TRBV2, the J call TRBJ2-3, with D unresolved. With 8 bases removed from V and 4 bases from J, the gap between germline ends came to 7 bases. The CDR3 sequence is 11 residues long. Per the germline V gene, CDR1 is SNHLY and CDR2 is FYNNEI. CDR3 coding DNA: TGTGCCAGCCGTCTCGCAGATACGCAGTATTTT. Translating it yields CASRLADTQYF.

This clone appeared a few times. V is TRBV7-9 and J is TRBJ1-2; unclear D gene. V gave up 6 bases and J gave up 7 bases, with 9 bases separating them. CDR1 is SEHNR, CDR2 FQNEAQ, per germline (reference sequence). This CDR3 contains 11 residues. CDR3 region: CASSSGGGYTF. For the CDR3, the DNA is TGTGCCAGCAGTTCCGGTGGTGGCTACACCTTC.

The chain uses TRBV6-5 and TRBJ1-2, with 7 bases matching TRBD1. J was trimmed by 6 bases and V by 2 bases; bases with no gene match: 9. Germline CDR1 MNHEY, CDR2 SVGAGI. The CDR3 is 15 amino acids. The CDR3 reads CASSYIGGGSNGYTF. The CDR3 DNA reads TGTGCCAGCAGTTACATAGGGGGCGGATCGAATGGCTACACCTTC.

The J gene is TRBJ2-5, the V gene TRBV7-6; 8 bases match TRBD2. The CDR3 loop spans 19 amino acids. Germline V lookup: CDR1 SGHVS, CDR2 FNYEAQ. The V and J ends lost 0 bases and 1 base, in that order; junction bases with no gene match: 13. Here the CDR3 reads CASSLAPSGGLTFQETQYF. The CDR3 DNA follows: TGTGCCAGCAGCTTAGCGCCAAGCGGGGGACTAACTTTCCAAGAGACCCAGTACTTC. The full variable domain, rest sourced from reference TRBV7-6 and TRBJ2-5, is GAGVSQSPRYKVTKRGQDVALRCDPISGHVSLYWYRQALGQGPEFLTYFNYEAQQDKSGLPNDRFSAERPEGSISTLTIQRTEQRDSAMYRCASSLAPSGGLTFQETQYFGPGTRLLVL.

V and J are TRBV18 and TRBJ1-6; 12 bases are a match to TRBD1. Germline CDR1 KGHSH, CDR2 LQKENI. This CDR3 contains 16 residues. Trimming removed 3 bases from V and 8 bases from J; junction bases left unmatched: 5. The CDR3 region has the DNA TGTGCCAGCTCACCGGGACAGGGGGCAGGTGATTCACCCCTCCACTTT. Residues: CASSPGQGAGDSPLHF.

In this sample, this clone turned up a few times. This chain connects TRBV25-1 to TRBJ2-7, with 7 bases that match TRBD1. After removal of 6 bases from V and 3 bases from J, the junction contained 5 bases not matched to a gene. The CDR3 length is 13 residues. The germline V gene encodes CDR1 MGHDK and CDR2 SYGVNS. The CDR3 spells CASSRDSRYEQYF. The CDR3 coding sequence is TGTGCCAGCAGCCGGGACAGCCGCTACGAGCAGTACTTC.

In its sample, this clone was seen a few times. This rearrangement joins TRBV19 to TRBJ2-1, with D unclear. The germline V gene encodes CDR1 LNHDA and CDR2 SQIVND (reference sequence). V was clipped by 2 bases and J by 7 bases, with 12 bases between them. The CDR3 extends over 14 amino acids. CDR3 DNA: TGTGCCAGTAGTATATATGGCAGGCCAAATGAGCAGTTCTTC. Protein: CASSIYGRPNEQFF.

This clone came up a few times. CDR3 amino acids: CASSQDLAGNEQYF. CDR3 coding DNA: TGTGCCAGCAGCCAAGATTTGGCCGGGAACGAGCAGTACTTC. The chain joins TRBV4-2 to TRBJ2-7, with D perhaps TRBD2 (5 bases). The germline V and J ends were trimmed by 0 bases and 5 bases, with 11 bases remaining between them. The CDR3 length is 14 residues. Germline assignment: CDR1 LGHNA and CDR2 YNFKEQ.